These 10 T cell receptor beta chains share one sample of origin, sequenced in a study of Graves' ophthalmopathy and Graves' hyperthyroidism. RNA transcripts served as template for amplifying TCR beta CDR3 sequences. Following a first-round RT-PCR that used HTBI primers, a second-round multiplex PCR was carried out. One entry per CDR3 protein results from TCRdb running MiXCR on the multiplex PCR reads. The sample lists 600,000 to 950,000 distinct CDR3 sequences; roughly 40% were seen once. What was sequenced was peripheral blood. These receptors all stem from an adult man with Graves' ophthalmopathy.

This clonotype was detected ten times or more. The chain links TRBV25-1 to TRBJ2-3, with TRBD2 matching 12 bases. The CDR3 is 16 amino acids. CDR1 is MGHDK, CDR2 SYGVNS, per germline. Trimming took 4 bases from V and 4 from J; bases not matched to a gene: 6. Written as DNA, the CDR3 is TGTGCCAGCAGTGGATCTAGCGGGAGGGCCCCAGATACGCAGTATTTT. Translating gives CASSGSSGRAPDTQYF.

This clonotype has a handful of counts. This chain uses TRBV2 with TRBJ1-1; TRBD1 matches at 9 bases. CDR1 and CDR2 from the germline V gene are SNHLY and FYNNEI. The CDR3 runs to 16 residues. V dropped 2 bases and J dropped 6; count of bases not matched to a gene: 10. CDR3 coding DNA: TGTGCCAGCAGTGAAACTCCGGGACAGGGCGGGGCTGAAGCTTTCTTT. This codes for CASSETPGQGGAEAFF.

The chain's CDR3 is CASSLDPGPLNTEAFF. CDR3 in DNA: TGTGCCAGCAGCTTGGACCCGGGACCCTTGAACACTGAAGCTTTCTTT. The chain recombines TRBV5-4 with TRBJ1-1; D possibly corresponds to TRBD1 (5 bases). The CDR3 loop spans 16 amino acids. V dropped 0 bases and J dropped 0 bases, with 12 bases sitting between them. Germline values: CDR1 SGHNT, CDR2 YYREEE (reference sequence).

The chain uses TRBV9 and TRBJ1-6; 7 positions match TRBD1. The CDR3 contains 15 residues. The germline CDR1 and CDR2 sequences are SGDLS and YYNGEE. V dropped 5 bases and J dropped 13; count of bases not matched to a gene: 15. The CDR3 loop is CASSLREGGGSPLHF. The CDR3 nucleotides are TGTGCCAGCAGTTTGCGTGAAGGGGGCGGTTCGCCCCTCCACTTT.

As to this clonotype: This may arise from a read error, as a much more abundant clone is one base away. The V gene is TRBV15, the J gene TRBJ1-5, with a tentative D call TRBD1 (5 bases). This CDR3 region has 12 residues. Germline CDR1 LNHNV, CDR2 YYDKDF (reference sequence). The chain's CDR3 is CAASRDRGPQHF. In DNA, the CDR3 is TGTGCCGCCAGCAGAGATAGGGGACCCCAGCATTTT.

This chain joins TRBV20-1 and TRBJ1-1; D is uncertain. Germline V CDR1 and CDR2: DFQATT, SNEGSKA (reference sequence). The CDR3 contains 12 residues. Trimming removed 3 bases at V and 1 base at J, with 6 bases between. CDR3 region: CSASTANTEAFF. The CDR3 bases are TGCAGTGCTAGTACAGCGAACACTGAAGCTTTCTTT.

V gene TRBV10-1 combines with J gene TRBJ1-1; no definite D call. Germline-derived CDR1 and CDR2 are WNHNN and SYGVQD (reference sequence). The CDR3 contains 11 residues. The CDR3 region is CVSGGDTEAFF. The CDR3 bases are TGCGTCTCCGGTGGGGACACTGAAGCTTTCTTT.

About this clonotype: At one end, the junction sequence differs from germline, possibly due to a read error. This chain uses TRBV25-1 with TRBJ2-7; D perhaps matches TRBD2 (6 bases). The CDR3 runs 17 residues. The germline V gene encodes CDR1 MGHDK and CDR2 SYGVNS. The chain's CDR3 is CASSELFLAPSLYEQNF. In DNA form, the CDR3 reads TGTGCCAGCAGTGAATTGTTCCTAGCGCCTTCTCTCTACGAGCAGAACTTC.

Notes on this clonotype: One end of the junction does not line up with germline, which may come from a read error. The chain has TRBV10-2 and TRBJ1-4; D ambiguous. Germline V gene lookup returns CDR1 WSHSY and CDR2 SAAADI. The CDR3 spans 17 residues. CDR3 sequence reads: CASSYRKNNPTNEKLFF. In DNA form, the CDR3 reads TGTGCCAGCAGTTACCGGAAGAACAATCCAACTAATGAAAAACTGTTTTTT.

The CDR3 loop is CAISAAGTDSGNTF. DNA of the CDR3: TGTGCCATCAGTGCGGCTGGGACGGACTCTGGAAACACCTTC. This chain links TRBV10-3 with TRBJ1-2; the D gene is possibly TRBD1 (5 bases). The CDR3 contains 14 residues. Germline CDR1 and CDR2: ENHRY and SYGVKD. Trimming took off 4 bases at V and 12 bases at J, with 21 bases between the two ends.